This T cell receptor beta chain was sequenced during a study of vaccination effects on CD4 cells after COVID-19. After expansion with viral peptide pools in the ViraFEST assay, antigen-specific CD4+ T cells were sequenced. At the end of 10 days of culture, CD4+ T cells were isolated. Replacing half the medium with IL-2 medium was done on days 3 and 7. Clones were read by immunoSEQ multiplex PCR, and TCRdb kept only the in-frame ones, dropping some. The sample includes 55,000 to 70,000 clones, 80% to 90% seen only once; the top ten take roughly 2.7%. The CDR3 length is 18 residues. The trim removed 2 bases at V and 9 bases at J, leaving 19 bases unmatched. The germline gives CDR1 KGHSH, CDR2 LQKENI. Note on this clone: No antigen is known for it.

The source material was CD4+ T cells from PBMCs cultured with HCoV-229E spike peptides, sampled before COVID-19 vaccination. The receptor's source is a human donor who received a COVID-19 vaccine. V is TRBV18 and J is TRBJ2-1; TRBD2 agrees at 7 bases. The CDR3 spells CASSPTRLSTTSVGEQFF. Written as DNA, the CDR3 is TGTGCCAGCTCACCAACCCGTTTGAGCACAACTAGCGTGGGTGAGCAGTTCTTC.